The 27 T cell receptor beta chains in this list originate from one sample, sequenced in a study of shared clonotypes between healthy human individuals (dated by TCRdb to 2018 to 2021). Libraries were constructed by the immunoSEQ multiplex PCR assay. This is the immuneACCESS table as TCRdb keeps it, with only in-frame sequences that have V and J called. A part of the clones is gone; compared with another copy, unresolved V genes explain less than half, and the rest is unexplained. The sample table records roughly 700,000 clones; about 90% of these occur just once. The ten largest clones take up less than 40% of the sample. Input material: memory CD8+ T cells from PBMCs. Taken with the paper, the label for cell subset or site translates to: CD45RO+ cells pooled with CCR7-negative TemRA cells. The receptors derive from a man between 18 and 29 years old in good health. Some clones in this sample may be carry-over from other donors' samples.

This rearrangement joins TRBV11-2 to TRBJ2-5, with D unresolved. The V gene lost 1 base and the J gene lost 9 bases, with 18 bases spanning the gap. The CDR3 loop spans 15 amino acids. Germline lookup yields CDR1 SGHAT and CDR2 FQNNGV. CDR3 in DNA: TGTGCCAGCAGCTTAGTGGATGGCAAGATCGTGGCCCAGTACTTC. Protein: CASSLVDGKIVAQYF.

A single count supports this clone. The CDR3 DNA reads as TGTGCCAGCAGCGGAGGGCTCGCCGGGGAGCTGTTTTTT. It translates to CASSGGLAGELFF. V usage is TRBV28 and J usage is TRBJ2-2, with TRBD2 as a possible D gene (6 bases). The CDR3 totals 13 residues. Trimming cost V 6 bases and J 6 bases, with 11 bases left between them. Germline V gives CDR1 MDHEN, CDR2 SYDVKM.

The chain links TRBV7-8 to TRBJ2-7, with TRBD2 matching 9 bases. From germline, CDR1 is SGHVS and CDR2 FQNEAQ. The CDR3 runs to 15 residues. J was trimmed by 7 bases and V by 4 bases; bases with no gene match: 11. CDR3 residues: CASSSSPGLAREQYF. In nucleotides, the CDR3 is TGTGCCAGCAGCTCCTCCCCGGGACTAGCCCGAGAGCAGTACTTC.

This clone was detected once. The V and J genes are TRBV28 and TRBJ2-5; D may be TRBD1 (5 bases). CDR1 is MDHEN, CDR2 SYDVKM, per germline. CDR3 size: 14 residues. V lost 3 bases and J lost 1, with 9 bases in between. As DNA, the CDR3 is TGTGCCAGCAGTTTCATGGGGCTCCAAGAGACCCAGTACTTC. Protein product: CASSFMGLQETQYF.

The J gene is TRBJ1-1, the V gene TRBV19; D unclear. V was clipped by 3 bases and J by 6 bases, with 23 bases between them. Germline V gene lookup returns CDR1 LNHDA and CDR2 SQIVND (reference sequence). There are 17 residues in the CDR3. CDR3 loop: CASSIGTIKPMASEAFF. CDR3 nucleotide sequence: TGTGCCAGTAGTATCGGTACGATAAAACCAATGGCATCTGAAGCTTTCTTT.

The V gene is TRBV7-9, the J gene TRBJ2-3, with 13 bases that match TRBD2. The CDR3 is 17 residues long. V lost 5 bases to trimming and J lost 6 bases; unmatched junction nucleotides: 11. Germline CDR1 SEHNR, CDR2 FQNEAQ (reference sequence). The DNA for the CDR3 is TGTGCCAGCAGCCGGTGGTGGGGACTAGCGGGAAACGATACGCAGTATTTT. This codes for CASSRWWGLAGNDTQYF.

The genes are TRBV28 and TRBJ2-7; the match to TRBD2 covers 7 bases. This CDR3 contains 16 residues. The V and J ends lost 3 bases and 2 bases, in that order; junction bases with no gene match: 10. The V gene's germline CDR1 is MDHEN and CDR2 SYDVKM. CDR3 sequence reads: CASSFRREIYPYEQYF. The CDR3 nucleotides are TGTGCCAGCAGTTTTCGGCGGGAGATATACCCCTACGAGCAGTACTTC.

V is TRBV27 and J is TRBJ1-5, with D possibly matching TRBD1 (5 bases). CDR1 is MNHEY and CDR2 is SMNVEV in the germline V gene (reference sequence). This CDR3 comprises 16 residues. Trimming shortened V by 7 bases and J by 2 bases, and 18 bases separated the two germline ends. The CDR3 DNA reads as TGTGCCAGCACCCCCTTGGGGGGAAGGGGCAATCAGCCCCAGCATTTT. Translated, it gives CASTPLGGRGNQPQHF.

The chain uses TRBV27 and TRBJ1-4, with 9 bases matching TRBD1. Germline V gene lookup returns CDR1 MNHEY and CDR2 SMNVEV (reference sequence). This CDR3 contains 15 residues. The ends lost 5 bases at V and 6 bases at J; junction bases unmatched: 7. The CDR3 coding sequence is TGTGCCAGCAGTCCGCAGACAGGGGGGGATGAAAAACTGTTTTTT. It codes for CASSPQTGGDEKLFF.

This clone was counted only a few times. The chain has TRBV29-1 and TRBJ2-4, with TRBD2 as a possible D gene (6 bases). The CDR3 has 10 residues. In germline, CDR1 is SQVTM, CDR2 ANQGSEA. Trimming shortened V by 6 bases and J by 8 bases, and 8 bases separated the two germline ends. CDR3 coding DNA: TGCAGCGTCTTAGCGGACATTCAGTACTTC. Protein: CSVLADIQYF.

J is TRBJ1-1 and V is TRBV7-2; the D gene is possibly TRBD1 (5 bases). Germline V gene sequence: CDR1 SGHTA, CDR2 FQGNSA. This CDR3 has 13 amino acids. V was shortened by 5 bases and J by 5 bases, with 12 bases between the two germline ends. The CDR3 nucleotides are TGTGCCAGCAGCCGGGGGAGTAGGACTGAAGCTTTCTTT. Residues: CASSRGSRTEAFF.

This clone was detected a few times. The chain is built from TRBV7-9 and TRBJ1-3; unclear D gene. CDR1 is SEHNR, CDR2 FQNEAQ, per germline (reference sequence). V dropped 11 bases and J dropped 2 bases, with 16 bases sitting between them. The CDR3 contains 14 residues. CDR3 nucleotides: TGTGCCGGACCCGGGGTAGAACCTGGAAACACCATATATTTT. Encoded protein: CAGPGVEPGNTIYF.

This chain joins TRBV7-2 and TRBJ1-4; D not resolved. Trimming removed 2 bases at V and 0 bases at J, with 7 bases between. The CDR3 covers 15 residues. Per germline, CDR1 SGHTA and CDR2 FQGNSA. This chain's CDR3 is CASSLLGATNEKLFF. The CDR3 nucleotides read TGTGCCAGCAGCTTATTGGGTGCAACTAATGAAAAACTGTTTTTT.

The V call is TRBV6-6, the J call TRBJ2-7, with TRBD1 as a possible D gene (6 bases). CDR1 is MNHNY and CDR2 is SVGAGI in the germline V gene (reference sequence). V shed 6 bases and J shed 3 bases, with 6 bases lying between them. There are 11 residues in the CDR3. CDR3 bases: TGTGCCAGCAGGGACAGCTACGAGCAGTACTTC. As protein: CASRDSYEQYF.

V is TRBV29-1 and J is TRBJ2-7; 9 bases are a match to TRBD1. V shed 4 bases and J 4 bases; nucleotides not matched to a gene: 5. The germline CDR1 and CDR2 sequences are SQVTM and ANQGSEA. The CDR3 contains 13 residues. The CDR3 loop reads CSVAGQGQYEQYF. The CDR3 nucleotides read TGCAGCGTTGCGGGACAGGGCCAGTACGAGCAGTACTTC.

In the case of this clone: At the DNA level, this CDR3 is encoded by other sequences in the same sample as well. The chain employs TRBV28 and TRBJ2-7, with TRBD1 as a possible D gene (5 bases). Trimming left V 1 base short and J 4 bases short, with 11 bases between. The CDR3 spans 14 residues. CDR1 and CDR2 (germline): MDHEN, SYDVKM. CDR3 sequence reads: CASSLSGRAYEQYF. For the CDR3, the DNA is TGTGCCAGCAGTTTATCAGGGCGCGCGTACGAGCAGTACTTC.

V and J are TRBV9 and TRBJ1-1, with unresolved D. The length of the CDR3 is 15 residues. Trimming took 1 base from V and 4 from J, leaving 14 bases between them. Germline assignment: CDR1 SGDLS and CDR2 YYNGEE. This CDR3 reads CASSVYDLPGTEAFF. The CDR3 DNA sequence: TGTGCCAGCAGCGTATACGACCTGCCGGGCACTGAAGCTTTCTTT.

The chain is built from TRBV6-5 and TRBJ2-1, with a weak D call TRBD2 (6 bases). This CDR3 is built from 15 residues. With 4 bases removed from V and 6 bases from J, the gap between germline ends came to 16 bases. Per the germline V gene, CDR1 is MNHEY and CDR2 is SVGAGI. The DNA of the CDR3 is TGTGCCAGCAGTTCCCCTCGGGAGTATTCCAATGAGCAGTTCTTC. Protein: CASSSPREYSNEQFF.

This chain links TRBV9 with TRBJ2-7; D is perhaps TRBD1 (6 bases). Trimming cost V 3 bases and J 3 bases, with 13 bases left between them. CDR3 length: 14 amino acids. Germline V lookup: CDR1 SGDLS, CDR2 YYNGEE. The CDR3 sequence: CASSGGQFNYEQYF. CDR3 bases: TGTGCCAGCAGCGGAGGACAGTTCAACTACGAGCAGTACTTC.

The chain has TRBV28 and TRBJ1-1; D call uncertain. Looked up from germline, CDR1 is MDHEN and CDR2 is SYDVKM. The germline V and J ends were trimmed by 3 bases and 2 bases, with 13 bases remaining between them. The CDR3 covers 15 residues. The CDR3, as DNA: TGTGCCAGCAGTTTTCCCTTGGTTCACAACACTGAAGCTTTCTTT. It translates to CASSFPLVHNTEAFF.

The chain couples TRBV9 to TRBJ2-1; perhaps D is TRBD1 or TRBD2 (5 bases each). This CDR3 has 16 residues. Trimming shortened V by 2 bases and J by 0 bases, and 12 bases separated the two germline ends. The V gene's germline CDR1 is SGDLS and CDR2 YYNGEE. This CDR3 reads CASSVEGKSSYNEQFF. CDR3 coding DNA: TGTGCCAGCAGCGTTGAGGGGAAGAGCTCCTACAATGAGCAGTTCTTC.

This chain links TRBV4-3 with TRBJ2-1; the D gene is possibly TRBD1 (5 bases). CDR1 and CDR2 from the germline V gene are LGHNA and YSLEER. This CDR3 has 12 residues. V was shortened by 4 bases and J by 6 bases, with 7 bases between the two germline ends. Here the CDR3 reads CASSRQRNEQFF. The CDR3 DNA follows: TGCGCCAGCAGCCGACAGCGCAATGAGCAGTTCTTC.

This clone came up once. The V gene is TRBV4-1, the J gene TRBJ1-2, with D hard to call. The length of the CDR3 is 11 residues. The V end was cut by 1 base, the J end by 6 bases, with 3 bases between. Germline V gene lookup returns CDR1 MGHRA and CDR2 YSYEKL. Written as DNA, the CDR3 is TGCGCCAGCAGCCAAGCGAATGGCTACACCTTC. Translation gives CASSQANGYTF.

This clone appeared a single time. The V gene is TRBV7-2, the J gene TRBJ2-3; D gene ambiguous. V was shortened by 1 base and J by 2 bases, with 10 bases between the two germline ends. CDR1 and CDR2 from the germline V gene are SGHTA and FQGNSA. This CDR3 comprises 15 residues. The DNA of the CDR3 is TGTGCCAGCAGCTTAGGTCGCTACTCCACAGATACGCAGTATTTT. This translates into CASSLGRYSTDTQYF. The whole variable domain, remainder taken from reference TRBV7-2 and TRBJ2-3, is GAGVSQSPSNKVTEKGKDVELRCDPISGHTALYWYRQSLGQGLEFLIYFQGNSAPDKSGLPSDRFSAERTGGSVSTLTIQRTQQEDSAVYLCASSLGRYSTDTQYFGPGTRLTVL.

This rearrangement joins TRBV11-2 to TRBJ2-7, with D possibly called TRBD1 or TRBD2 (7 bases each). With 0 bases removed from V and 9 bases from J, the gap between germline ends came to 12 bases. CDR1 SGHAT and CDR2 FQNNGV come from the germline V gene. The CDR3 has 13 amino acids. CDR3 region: CASSLDPRGGQYF. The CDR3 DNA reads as TGTGCCAGCAGCTTAGATCCCAGGGGGGGGCAGTACTTC.

This CDR3 reads CASSGDRLGYEQYF. DNA for the CDR3: TGCGCCAGCAGTGGGGACAGGTTAGGCTACGAGCAGTACTTC. The chain is built from TRBV10-2 and TRBJ2-7, with TRBD1 matching over 8 bases. This CDR3 is 14 amino acids long. The junction had 5 bases not matched to a gene; V was cut back by 4 bases and J by 3 bases. Germline assignment: CDR1 WSHSY and CDR2 SAAADI.

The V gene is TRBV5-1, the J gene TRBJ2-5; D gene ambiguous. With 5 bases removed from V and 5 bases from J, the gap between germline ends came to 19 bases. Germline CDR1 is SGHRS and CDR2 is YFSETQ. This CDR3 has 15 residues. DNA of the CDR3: TGCGCCAGCAGTCCAGAGTATAAGGCGCCGGAGACCCAGTACTTC. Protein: CASSPEYKAPETQYF.